Here is one T cell receptor (beta chain) with its context. Its antigen is currently unknown. The entry originates in a study of metastatic and nonmetastatic thyroid tumors. TCRdb redid the clone calls on the PCR reads using MiXCR. The sample comprises around 19,000 clones, around a third of which are singletons, and 13% to 15% rests with the top ten. General observations from the study: Malignant tumors reportedly showed significantly higher TCR beta diversity than benign nodules in both blood and tumor.

The CDR3 has 15 residues. Per germline, CDR1 SGHRS and CDR2 YFSETQ. V gave up 1 base and J gave up 6 bases; unmatched junction bases: 9. No treatment of any kind had been given to any patient before thyroid surgery. The sample comprised blood. The chain employs TRBV5-1 and TRBJ1-2, with 7 nucleotides matching TRBD1. This receptor was identified in a female donor with papillary thyroid cancer or a benign thyroid nodule (not recorded which). Some clones in this sample may be carry-over from other donors' samples. The CDR3 reads CASSLYLTGMDGYTF. CDR3 DNA: TGCGCCAGCAGCTTGTATCTGACAGGGATGGATGGCTACACCTTC. Variable domain in full (rest from reference TRBV5-1 and TRBJ1-2): KAGVTQTPRYLIKTRGQQVTLSCSPISGHRSVSWYQQTPGQGLQFLFEYFSETQRNKGNFPGRFSGRQFSNSRSEMNVSTLELGDSALYLCASSLYLTGMDGYTFGSGTRLTVV.